What follows are 20 T cell receptor beta chains derived from one specimen sequenced in a study of neurological immune-mediated disorders. TCRdb used MiXCR to reprocess the 5' RACE reads, holding one entry per CDR3 protein. Among over 55,000 distinct CDR3 sequences listed, roughly a tenth were seen once. The time point denotes: longitudinal time-point 1 (baseline). Sequenced input: PBMCs. The source is a man aged 25 to 40 in good health.

In this sample, this clonotype turned up many times. The V gene is TRBV6-5, the J gene TRBJ2-6; perhaps TRBD2 as D (6 bases). Trimming removed 6 bases from V and 0 bases from J, with 15 bases in between. In germline, CDR1 is MNHEY, CDR2 SVGAGI. The CDR3 extends over 17 amino acids. CDR3 region: CASRTGSSSSGANVLTF. DNA of the CDR3: TGTGCCAGCAGAACCGGGAGCTCGAGCTCTGGGGCCAACGTCCTGACTTTC.

Many counts were recorded for this clonotype. The gene calls are TRBV20-1 and TRBJ2-7; D might be TRBD1 or TRBD2, each matching 7 bases. Trimming removed 1 base at V and 4 bases at J, with 14 bases between. CDR1 and CDR2 from the germline V gene are DFQATT and SNEGSKA (reference sequence). The CDR3 loop spans 14 amino acids. CDR3 sequence (DNA): TGCAGTGCTAGAGGGCGCAGGGGGGGATACGAGCAGTACTTC. Its protein product is CSARGRRGGYEQYF.

This clonotype was observed many times. The junction and the germline gene differ at one end; a read error may be behind it. V and J are TRBV7-9 and TRBJ2-5; D may be TRBD1 or TRBD2 (5 bases each). Germline V gene sequence: CDR1 SEHNR, CDR2 FQNEAQ (reference sequence). CDR3 length equals 12 residues. CDR3 loop: CASSPRDRGTNF. CDR3 in DNA: TGTGCCAGCAGTCCCCGGGACCGCGGTACGAACTTC.

The table lists this clonotype with many counts. The rearrangement links TRBV29-1 to TRBJ1-2, with D unresolved. The CDR3 totals 10 residues. Germline V gene lookup returns CDR1 SQVTM and CDR2 ANQGSEA. Trimming took off 1 base at V and 7 bases at J, with 4 bases between the two ends. CDR3 bases: TGCAGCGTTGAAGGGGGTGGCTACACCTTC. It is translated as CSVEGGGYTF.

This clonotype appeared many times. The genes are TRBV6-1 and TRBJ1-5, with 8 positions matching TRBD1. Losses at the gene ends were 7 bases for V and 2 bases for J; bases not matched to a gene: 7. Germline loops: CDR1 MNHNS, CDR2 SASEGT. The CDR3 covers 15 residues. DNA of the CDR3: TGTGCCAGCAATCCGACAGGGGTCGGCAATCAGCCCCAGCATTTT. This translates into CASNPTGVGNQPQHF.

This clonotype was detected many times. V is TRBV3-1 and J is TRBJ1-4; D ambiguous. CDR1 LGHDT and CDR2 YNNKEL come from the germline V gene (reference sequence). Trimming cost V 3 bases and J 7 bases, with 12 bases left between them. The CDR3 is 14 amino acids. This CDR3 is CASSQGAWGEKLFF. CDR3 DNA: TGTGCCAGCAGCCAGGGTGCCTGGGGTGAAAAACTGTTTTTT.

This clonotype was observed many times. V and J are TRBV20-1 and TRBJ2-7; D unresolved. Per the germline V gene, CDR1 is DFQATT and CDR2 is SNEGSKA (reference sequence). The length of the CDR3 is 11 residues. V shed 0 bases and J shed 2 bases, with 2 bases lying between them. The CDR3 reads CSARETYEQYF. The CDR3 DNA reads as TGCAGTGCTAGAGAAACCTACGAGCAGTACTTC.

A remark on this clonotype: A much larger clonotype is one base distant, so this may be a read error. This chain links TRBV6-5 with TRBJ2-7; D is possibly TRBD1 (5 bases). This CDR3 region has 16 residues. V shed 7 bases and J shed 2 bases, with 21 bases lying between them. Germline loops: CDR1 MNHEY, CDR2 SVGAGI. CDR3 coding DNA: TGTGCCAGCAACCCCCTTTTCGAGGACACCACCTACGAGCAGTACTTC. It encodes CASNPLFEDTTYEQYF.

Ten or more counts support this clonotype. The chain couples TRBV12-3 or TRBV12-4 to TRBJ1-2; D is perhaps TRBD1 (5 bases). There are 13 residues in the CDR3. V was cut by 7 bases and J by 2 bases, with 11 bases left in between. The CDR3, as DNA: TGTGCCAGCAACCGGGGGGAAAACTATGGCTACACCTTC. It is translated as CASNRGENYGYTF.

This sequence joins TRBV18 and TRBJ2-7; D may match TRBD1 or TRBD2 (7 bases each). This CDR3 region has 14 residues. The V and J ends lost 1 base and 5 bases respectively, with 12 bases between them. The germline CDR1 and CDR2 sequences are KGHSH and LQKENI. CDR3 bases: TGTGCCAGCTCACCACTCCAGGGGGGGGACGAGCAGTACTTC. Its translation is CASSPLQGGDEQYF.

This clonotype was detected many times. The CDR3 bases are TGTGCCAGCACCACGGGAGCTGGCTCTGGGGCCAACGTCCTGACTTTC. This sequence encodes CASTTGAGSGANVLTF. The J gene is TRBJ2-6, the V gene TRBV28; tentatively, D is TRBD2 (6 bases). V lost 7 bases, J lost 0 bases, and 13 bases lay in between. This CDR3 is 16 amino acids long. Looked up from germline, CDR1 is MDHEN and CDR2 is SYDVKM.

This clonotype occurred many times. The rearrangement links TRBV15 to TRBJ2-3, with D possibly matching TRBD1 (7 bases). The CDR3 loop spans 18 amino acids. Looked up from germline, CDR1 is LNHNV and CDR2 is YYDKDF (reference sequence). V lost 5 bases and J 3 bases, leaving 24 bases between the germline ends. Here the CDR3 DNA reads TGTGCCACCAGCTCAAAAGGGGAGACAGGGCGGGGAACAGATACGCAGTATTTT. Protein sequence: CATSSKGETGRGTDTQYF.

This clonotype showed up many times. V is TRBV21-1 and J is TRBJ2-7. TRBV21-1 is assigned pseudogene status. The CDR3 totals 15 residues. The CDR3 here is CASSKGEGSNHEQYF. The CDR3 nucleotides are TGTGCCAGCAGCAAAGGAGAAGGGTCCAACCACGAGCAGTACTTC.

This clonotype showed up many times. This chain joins TRBV29-1 and TRBJ2-3; 9 nucleotides line up with TRBD2. Germline V gene sequence: CDR1 SQVTM, CDR2 ANQGSEA. CDR3 size: 16 residues. J lost 0 bases, V lost 0 bases, and 4 bases had no gene match. The CDR3 nucleotides are TGCAGCGTTGAAGATCCCACTAGCGGGAGCACAGATACGCAGTATTTT. As protein: CSVEDPTSGSTDTQYF.

This clonotype was detected ten times or more. The chain joins TRBV12-3 or TRBV12-4 to TRBJ1-3, with D unclear. The ends were cut back, 2 bases at V and 1 base at J, with 6 bases in the middle. CDR3 length equals 14 residues. Here the CDR3 DNA reads TGTGCCAGCAGTTTATTTATGTCTGGAAACACCATATATTTT. This sequence encodes CASSLFMSGNTIYF.

This clonotype was counted many times. CDR3 in amino acids: CASIIGLAGYNEQFF. DNA of the CDR3: TGTGCCAGCATCATAGGACTAGCGGGATACAATGAGCAGTTCTTC. J is TRBJ2-1 and V is TRBV5-8; 12 bases agree with TRBD2. The CDR3 totals 15 residues. The J segment lost 4 bases and the V segment lost 6 bases, leaving 5 bases of the junction unmatched. Germline V CDR1 and CDR2: SGHTS, YDEGEE.

The V gene is TRBV18, the J gene TRBJ1-2, with a weak D call TRBD1 (5 bases). This CDR3 comprises 13 residues. V lost 3 bases and J lost 0, with 5 bases in between. Per germline, CDR1 KGHSH and CDR2 LQKENI. Here the CDR3 DNA reads TGTGCCAGCTCACCGGACACTAACTATGGCTACACCTTC. Its translation is CASSPDTNYGYTF.

This clonotype showed up many times. This chain connects TRBV7-9 to TRBJ1-1; 8 bases line up with TRBD1. CDR1 and CDR2 from the germline V gene are SEHNR and FQNEAQ (reference sequence). V shed 2 bases, J shed 1 base, and the junction held 3 bases outside the gene matches. The CDR3 contains 15 residues. The CDR3 protein is CASSLRTGTNTEAFF. CDR3 sequence (DNA): TGTGCCAGCAGCTTACGGACAGGGACGAACACTGAAGCTTTCTTT.

This clonotype was counted at least ten times. The rearrangement uses TRBV7-3 and TRBJ1-2, with D tentatively TRBD1 (6 bases). This CDR3 is 13 amino acids long. CDR1 is SGHTA, CDR2 FQGTGA, per germline. The V gene lost 5 bases and the J gene lost 6 bases, with 13 bases spanning the gap. CDR3 amino acids: CASSTGTLNGYTF. The CDR3 coding sequence is TGTGCCAGCAGCACCGGGACACTGAATGGCTACACCTTC.

This clonotype counts as medium-sized (0.01 to 0.1%). This sequence joins TRBV20-1 and TRBJ2-1; 14 nucleotides align to TRBD2. J was trimmed by 4 bases and V by 6 bases; bases with no gene match: 8. CDR3 length equals 16 residues. Germline V gives CDR1 DFQATT, CDR2 SNEGSKA (reference sequence). CDR3 nucleotide sequence: TGCAGTGCGGACGGGACTAGCGGGAGAACATACAATGAGCAGTTCTTC. Its translation is CSADGTSGRTYNEQFF.